Listed below are T cell receptor beta chains from one sample, sequenced in a study of blood T cell repertoires in COVID-19. Using immunoSEQ multiplex PCR, the repertoire was profiled, and TCRdb retains in-frame clones only, with some absent. The sample consists of 80,000 to 100,000 clones, approximately 79% of them appearing once. Sequencing input: peripheral blood. These receptors all come from a man between 65 and 79 years old with COVID-19, enrolled during active disease. The CDR3 runs from the conserved cysteine through the conserved F or W. A D gene is named only where the DNA matches it firmly. Rows give clone size only sometimes, using once, few, many, or a class for an expanded clone.

CASSFGQGHGYTF	TGTGCCAGCAGTTTCGGACAGGGTCATGGCTACACCTTC	TRBD1	TRBJ1-2	.	TRBV27
CAISGLRGRTNYGYTF	TGTGCCATCAGTGGCTTACGGGGGAGGACCAACTATGGCTACACCTTC	.	TRBJ1-2	.	TRBV10-3
CASSYSLESETQYF	TGTGCCAGCAGTTACTCACTAGAATCAGAGACCCAGTACTTC	.	TRBJ2-5	.	TRBV6-2/TRBV6-3
CAEKPEPSGSLGEQFF	TGTGCCGAAAAACCCGAGCCTAGCGGGAGTCTGGGGGAGCAGTTCTTC	TRBD2	TRBJ2-1	once	TRBV7-2
CASSVSGRATDTQYF	TGTGCCAGCAGCGTCAGCGGGAGGGCCACAGATACGCAGTATTTT	TRBD2	TRBJ2-3	.	TRBV7-3
CATQAGLSYEQYF	TGTGCCACCCAGGCAGGGCTTAGCTACGAGCAGTACTTC	.	TRBJ2-7	.	TRBV27
CASTQGWPYEQYF	TGTGCCAGCACTCAGGGGTGGCCCTACGAGCAGTACTTC	.	TRBJ2-7	few	TRBV25-1
CASKGDYYEQYF	TGTGCCAGTAAGGGGGACTACTACGAGCAGTACTTC	.	TRBJ2-7	.	TRBV19
CASSLGPGGNGYTF	TGTGCCAGCAGTTTAGGGCCAGGGGGCAATGGCTACACCTTC	TRBD1	TRBJ1-2	.	TRBV28
CASSYAGGNYNEQFF	TGTGCCAGCAGTTACGCGGGAGGTAACTACAATGAGCAGTTCTTC	TRBD2	TRBJ2-1	.	TRBV6-2/TRBV6-3
CASSLTGTGSGNTIYF	TGTGCCAGCAGCTTAACAGGGACAGGGAGTGGAAACACCATATATTTT	TRBD1	TRBJ1-3	.	TRBV7-6
CASSSDTGNTIYF	TGTGCCAGCAGCTCTGACACTGGAAACACCATATATTTT	.	TRBJ1-3	.	TRBV28
CASSQDPGTTTNEKLFF	TGCGCCAGCAGCCAAGACCCCGGGACAACAACTAATGAAAAACTGTTTTTT	.	TRBJ1-4	.	TRBV4-3
CSASRGSGAGSPLHF	TGCAGTGCTAGTCGGGGCTCGGGAGCGGGATCACCCCTCCACTTT	.	TRBJ1-6	.	TRBV20-1
CASSKVSGQGAKTQYF	TGTGCCAGCAGCAAAGTTTCAGGACAGGGGGCCAAGACCCAGTACTTC	.	TRBJ2-5	.	TRBV21-1
CASSRRQGVGNTEAFF	TGCGCCAGCAGCAGGAGACAGGGGGTGGGGAACACTGAAGCTTTCTTT	TRBD1	TRBJ1-1	.	TRBV5-1
CASSRASAIAYNEQFF	TGTGCCAGCAGTCGGGCTAGCGCCATCGCTTACAATGAGCAGTTCTTC	.	TRBJ2-1	.	TRBV27
CSVEDGRNQPQHF	TGCAGCGTTGAAGATGGCAGAAATCAGCCCCAGCATTTT	.	TRBJ1-5	.	TRBV29-1
CASSQPQGYTEAFF	TGTGCCAGCAGCCAGCCACAGGGGTACACTGAAGCTTTCTTT	TRBD1	TRBJ1-1	.	TRBV3-1/TRBV3-2
CASSYRGTSEIKYF	TGTGCCAGCAGTTACCGAGGGACTAGCGAGATTAAGTACTTC	TRBD2	TRBJ2-7	.	TRBV6-5
CSVEEFAGNTEAFF	TGCAGCGTTGAAGAATTCGCCGGGAACACTGAAGCTTTCTTT	.	TRBJ1-1	.	TRBV29-1
CSASRGSSYEQYF	TGCAGTGCTAGTCGCGGGAGCTCCTACGAGCAGTACTTC	TRBD2	TRBJ2-7	.	TRBV20-1
CASSIKAGGPEGTQYF	TGTGCCAGTAGTATAAAGGCGGGAGGGCCGGAAGGCACGCAGTATTTT	TRBD2	TRBJ2-3	.	TRBV19
CASLDSLRSGNTIYF	TGTGCCAGCCTGGACAGCCTTCGCTCTGGAAACACCATATATTTT	.	TRBJ1-3	.	TRBV18
CASSTSGRRSQTQYF	TGTGCCAGCAGCACTAGCGGGAGGCGCTCTCAGACCCAGTACTTC	TRBD2	TRBJ2-5	.	TRBV9
CASSLVSDTGSGNTIYF	TGTGCCAGCAGCTTAGTTTCCGACACCGGCTCTGGAAACACCATATATTTT	.	TRBJ1-3	.	TRBV7-6
CASSRTGGLISYEQYF	TGTGCCAGCTCACGGACAGGGGGCCTAATCTCCTACGAGCAGTACTTC	TRBD1	TRBJ2-7	.	TRBV18
CASSQDRGRDRGRDGYGYTF	TGCGCCAGCAGCCAAGATCGTGGCCGAGACAGGGGGCGCGATGGCTATGGCTACACCTTC	TRBD1	TRBJ1-2	.	TRBV4-3
CASSLEQGARTF	TGTGCCAGCAGCCTTGAACAGGGGGCGCGAACCTTC	TRBD1	TRBJ1-2	.	TRBV5-5
CASSLVAGGGNEQFF	TGTGCCAGCAGCTTGGTGGCGGGAGGGGGTAATGAGCAGTTCTTC	TRBD2	TRBJ2-1	few	TRBV11-2
CASSHPLATNTGELFF	TGTGCCAGCAGTCACCCCTTGGCCACGAACACCGGGGAGCTGTTTTTT	.	TRBJ2-2	.	TRBV4-2
CSVVFSGSSTVSSYNEQFF	TGCAGCGTTGTCTTCAGCGGGAGTTCGACCGTGAGCTCCTACAATGAGCAGTTCTTC	TRBD2	TRBJ2-1	.	TRBV29-1
CATSRLAQPQHF	TGTGCCACCAGCAGGCTAGCTCAGCCCCAGCATTTT	.	TRBJ1-5	.	TRBV15
CASSLGTSGGNYEQYF	TGCGCCAGCAGCTTAGGGACTAGCGGGGGTAACTACGAGCAGTACTTC	TRBD2	TRBJ2-7	.	TRBV5-1
CATSRDLGDRAEKLFF	TGTGCCACCAGCAGAGATCTAGGGGACAGGGCAGAAAAACTGTTTTTT	TRBD1	TRBJ1-4	few	TRBV15
CASSLGQGRLGEQFF	TGCGCCAGCAGCCTCGGACAGGGGAGATTGGGTGAGCAGTTCTTC	TRBD1	TRBJ2-1	.	TRBV5-1
CSVEGRAEKLFF	TGCAGCGTTGAAGGCAGGGCCGAAAAACTGTTTTTT	.	TRBJ1-4	.	TRBV29-1
CASSLGTGMNTEAFF	TGTGCCAGCTCACTAGGGACAGGGATGAACACTGAAGCTTTCTTT	TRBD1	TRBJ1-1	.	TRBV18
CAIRPGQRTEAFF	TGTGCCATCAGACCGGGACAGAGGACTGAAGCTTTCTTT	TRBD1	TRBJ1-1	.	TRBV10-3
CSASIGTSGGETQYF	TGCAGTGCTAGTATCGGGACTAGCGGGGGGGAGACCCAGTACTTC	TRBD2	TRBJ2-5	few	TRBV20-1
CASSLSTGGRTAIYF	TGTGCCAGCAGTTTATCAACGGGGGGCAGGACCGCCATATATTTT	.	TRBJ1-3	.	TRBV27
CASSERGNIQYF	TGTGCCAGCAGTGAACGCGGAAACATTCAGTACTTC	.	TRBJ2-4	few	TRBV6-1
CASRPRTHMGNEQYF	TGTGCCAGCAGGCCTCGGACTCACATGGGCAACGAGCAGTACTTC	.	TRBJ2-7	.	TRBV6-5
CASSPNLIADTQYF	TGTGCCAGCAGCCCTAATCTTATTGCAGATACGCAGTATTTT	.	TRBJ2-3	few	TRBV5-4
CSARDIPQQYF	TGCAGTGCTAGAGATATCCCCCAGCAGTACTTC	.	TRBJ2-7	.	TRBV20-1
CASSLGLAPTDTQYF	TGTGCCAGCAGTCTGGGACTAGCGCCCACAGATACGCAGTATTTT	TRBD2	TRBJ2-3	.	TRBV27
CASSQDYLVNAGLSTEAFF	TGCGCCAGCAGCCAAGACTATTTGGTGAACGCAGGGCTTAGCACTGAAGCTTTCTTT	.	TRBJ1-1	few	TRBV4-3
CASSTPGTSVNEQFF	TGTGCCAGCAGCACCCCCGGGACTAGCGTGAATGAGCAGTTCTTC	TRBD2	TRBJ2-1	many	TRBV7-3
CASSPPGSQDTQYF	TGTGCCAGCAGTCCCCCGGGATCCCAAGATACGCAGTATTTT	.	TRBJ2-3	.	TRBV28
CASSPSGGYEQYF	TGCGCCAGCAGCCCCTCGGGAGGCTACGAGCAGTACTTC	TRBD2	TRBJ2-7	.	TRBV5-1
CASSLAGAAISYEQYF	TGTGCCAGCAGCTTAGCGGGTGCTGCTATCTCCTACGAGCAGTACTTC	.	TRBJ2-7	.	TRBV13
CASSLVGRASYEQYF	TGTGCCAGCAGTTTAGTCGGCAGGGCCTCCTACGAGCAGTACTTC	.	TRBJ2-7	.	TRBV27